This passage covers 17 T cell receptor beta chains from one sample sequenced in a study of regulatory T cells in long-lasting Graves disease. Time point given: newly diagnosed GD, antithyroid drugs for less than 3 months. Scientists built the TCR library using RNA that was extracted from PBMCs. Sequencing libraries for TCR beta were prepared with iRepertoire HTBI primers and Arm-PCR of CDR3 regions. TCRdb fed the multiplex PCR reads into MiXCR, producing one record per CDR3 protein. The sample contains some 370,000 distinct CDR3 sequences, about 12% of which appear only once. The same data also contributed to another study, on T cells in Graves' hyperthyroidism and ophthalmopathy.

Sequenced material: peripheral blood mononuclear cells (PBMCs), taken at new diagnosis, from a patient treated with antithyroid drugs. The receptors originated from a woman between 18 and 29 years old with Graves disease.

Ten or more counts support this clonotype. V usage is TRBV7-3 and J usage is TRBJ2-1; 10 bases line up with TRBD2. Trimming removed 4 bases from V and 7 bases from J; junction bases left unmatched: 7. This CDR3 region has 15 residues. Per the germline V gene, CDR1 is SGHTA and CDR2 is FQGTGA. In DNA form, the CDR3 reads TGTGCCAGCAGCTCCCTAGCGGGAGTATCTAATGAGCAGTTCTTC. Translating gives CASSSLAGVSNEQFF.

To note about this clonotype: This may be a read error, as it is one base from a much larger clone. This chain links TRBV13 with TRBJ1-2, with no clear D. The CDR3 spans 14 residues. Looked up from germline, CDR1 is PRHDT and CDR2 is FYEKMQ (reference sequence). The CDR3 DNA follows: TGTACCAGCAGCTTAGGTCGGGTTTACTATGGCTACACCTTC. Translated, it gives CTSSLGRVYYGYTF.

V and J are TRBV7-3 and TRBJ2-3, with D possibly matching TRBD2 (6 bases). The J call is uncertain, as TRBJ2-7 better fits the DNA end. This CDR3 contains 14 residues. Germline V gene lookup returns CDR1 SGHTA and CDR2 FQGTGA. The chain's CDR3 is CASSFYRLEAEQYF. In nucleotides, the CDR3 is TGTGCCAGCAGCTTCTACAGACTAGAAGCTGAGCAGTACTTC.

Many counts were recorded for this clonotype. In DNA form, the CDR3 reads TGTGCCAGCAGTTACCTACCGGACAGCAACTATGGCTACACCTTC. As protein: CASSYLPDSNYGYTF. The J gene is TRBJ1-2, the V gene TRBV6-2 or TRBV6-3, with D perhaps TRBD1 (6 bases). V lost 2 bases and J lost 2, with 12 bases in between. CDR3 size: 15 residues. CDR1 is MNHEY, CDR2 SVGEGT, per germline.

This clonotype was counted ten times or more. The CDR3 spells CASGQRGGLYNEQFF. CDR3 DNA sequence: TGTGCCAGCGGTCAGCGGGGGGGCCTTTACAATGAGCAGTTCTTC. This chain uses TRBV14 with TRBJ2-1, with 10 bases aligning to TRBD2. The CDR3 length is 15 residues. V lost 8 bases, J lost 4 bases, and 8 bases stayed unmatched. The V gene's germline CDR1 is SGHDN and CDR2 FVKESK.

Worth noting for this clonotype: A much larger clone is a single base away; this may be a read error. The rearrangement links TRBV11-2 to TRBJ1-3; D not certain. The CDR3 has 12 residues. Germline-derived CDR1 and CDR2 are SGHAT and FQNNGV. Here the CDR3 DNA reads TGTGCCTGCAGCTCCCCTGCGGACACCATATATTTT. Translating it yields CACSSPADTIYF. Full variable domain (missing parts from reference TRBV11-2 and TRBJ1-3): EAGVAQSPRYKIIEKRQSVAFWCNPISGHATLYWYQQILGQGPKLLIQFQNNGVVDDSQLPKDRFSAERLKGVDSTLKIQPAKLEDSAVYLCACSSPADTIYFGEGSWLTVV.

V gene TRBV7-2 combines with J gene TRBJ2-1; possibly TRBD2 for D (6 bases). The V end was cut by 2 bases, the J end by 0 bases, with 17 bases between. The CDR3 length is 18 residues. CDR1 is SGHTA, CDR2 FQGNSA, per germline. CDR3 bases: TGTGCCAGCAGCTTAATTGTGCTAGCGCCGAGCTCCTACAATGAGCAGTTCTTC. Translating it yields CASSLIVLAPSSYNEQFF.

This clonotype was counted many times. V gene TRBV20-1 combines with J gene TRBJ2-5, with a tentative D call TRBD2 (6 bases). V was clipped by 5 bases and J by 2 bases, with 15 bases between them. This CDR3 has 14 amino acids. The V gene's germline CDR1 is DFQATT and CDR2 SNEGSKA (reference sequence). The CDR3 region has the DNA TGCAGTGCTCGAGGAGGGGCAGATCAAGAGACCCAGTACTTC. This sequence encodes CSARGGADQETQYF.

This clonotype was observed a few times. The rearrangement joins TRBV5-5 to TRBJ1-1, with no clear D. This CDR3 is built from 14 residues. Germline values: CDR1 SGHKS, CDR2 YYEKEE (reference sequence). V lost 2 bases and J 0 bases, leaving 8 bases between the germline ends. CDR3: CASSFHRVNTEAFF. The CDR3, as DNA: TGTGCCAGCAGCTTTCATCGAGTGAACACTGAAGCTTTCTTT.

The sample holds many counts of this clonotype. The rearrangement joins TRBV27 to TRBJ1-1, with D unresolved. V gave up 3 bases and J gave up 4 bases, with 12 bases separating them. Germline V gene data show CDR1 as MNHEY and CDR2 as SMNVEV (reference sequence). The CDR3 length is 14 residues. The CDR3 here is CASSFLAGSTEAFF. CDR3 nucleotides: TGTGCCAGCAGTTTCTTAGCGGGGAGCACTGAAGCTTTCTTT.

This clonotype has at least ten counts. The chain recombines TRBV18 with TRBJ2-3; 7 bases agree with TRBD1. The V segment lost 3 bases and the J segment 1 base; nucleotides outside the gene matches: 7. This CDR3 is 16 amino acids long. Germline CDR1 and CDR2: KGHSH and LQKENI. CDR3 in amino acids: CASSPYGTEGTDTQYF. The CDR3 DNA follows: TGTGCCAGCTCACCCTATGGGACAGAGGGCACAGATACGCAGTATTTT.

This clonotype was detected many times. V gene TRBV6-1 combines with J gene TRBJ2-5; D perhaps matches TRBD2 (6 bases). Trimming took 2 bases from V and 2 from J, leaving 12 bases between them. The CDR3 runs to 15 residues. Germline CDR1 reads MNHNS; CDR2 reads SASEGT. The CDR3 loop reads CASSESGRGQETQYF. CDR3 coding DNA: TGTGCCAGCAGTGAATCGGGCCGGGGGCAAGAGACCCAGTACTTC.

Regarding this clonotype: This may stem from a read error, because a much larger clone lies one nucleotide away. The genes are TRBV20-1 and TRBJ2-5, with D possibly TRBD2 on 5 matching bases. The CDR3 loop spans 15 amino acids. Trimming took 6 bases from V and 3 from J, leaving 20 bases between them. Looked up from germline, CDR1 is DFQATT and CDR2 is SNEGSKA (reference sequence). CDR3 sequence (DNA): TGCAGTGCCCTCCGTGGAGGACGACCTGAAGAGACCCAGTACTTC. It specifies CSALRGGRPEETQYF.

This clonotype was picked up a small number of times. The chain recombines TRBV7-3 with TRBJ1-5; no definite D call. From germline, CDR1 is SGHTA and CDR2 FQGTGA. V lost 2 bases, J lost 2 bases, and 10 bases lay in between. CDR3 length: 15 residues. CDR3 bases: TGTGCCAGCAGCTTATCCCCGAAAGGCAATCAGCCCCAGCATTTT. This encodes CASSLSPKGNQPQHF.

Remarks on this clonotype: A single base separates this from a much larger clone, so it may be a read error. The missing conserved phenylalanine or tryptophan at the end of this CDR3 makes a read error likely. CDR3 DNA: TGTGCCAGCAGCGGAAAAAATGAAAAACTGTTTCTT. Translated, it gives CASSGKNEKLFL. V and J are TRBV9 and TRBJ1-4; D remains unclear. Trimming took off 3 bases at V and 5 bases at J, with 5 bases between the two ends. The CDR3 consists of 12 residues. Germline CDR1 SGDLS, CDR2 YYNGEE.

This clonotype has at least ten counts. The gene calls are TRBV27 and TRBJ2-7; a weak D match, TRBD2 (5 bases). The CDR3 runs to 16 residues. The V gene's germline CDR1 is MNHEY and CDR2 SMNVEV (reference sequence). V lost 6 bases and J lost 0, with 18 bases in between. The CDR3 protein is CASSPTGWVTSYEQYF. The CDR3 region has the DNA TGTGCCAGCAGCCCGACGGGGTGGGTAACCTCCTACGAGCAGTACTTC.

This clonotype showed up just a few times. CDR3 nucleotide sequence: TGTGCCAGCAGCCAAGCGGCGCGGGGGGGCATGGATACGCAGTATTTT. It codes for CASSQAARGGMDTQYF. The rearrangement links TRBV4-2 to TRBJ2-3, with 9 bases identical to TRBD2. After removal of 1 base from V and 6 bases from J, the junction contained 8 bases not matched to a gene. Germline V gene sequence: CDR1 LGHNA, CDR2 YNFKEQ. This CDR3 region has 16 residues.